The T cell receptor (beta chain) described here comes from a study of cytomegalovirus exposure and HLA in healthy donors. Across the whole study: Clustering assigned about 79% of the roughly 370 genotyped donors to the Caucasian-associated ancestry cluster.

Primers included in the PCR were 60 Vbeta and 13 Jbeta primers. Some clones are missing from TCRdb's copy, which holds only in-frame ones; the method was immunoSEQ multiplex PCR. The table records 150,000 to 200,000 clones, around nine tenths of them present only once. With V trimmed by 3 bases and J by 4 bases, 5 bases remained unmatched. The CDR3 loop spans 15 amino acids. Germline assignment: CDR1 SGDLS and CDR2 YYNGEE. The chain is built from TRBV9 and TRBJ2-1; 9 positions match TRBD2. Material: PBMCs. This receptor was taken from a woman aged 18-30 years in good health and CMV-seronegative. The DNA of the CDR3 is TGTGCCAGCAGCGAAAGAGCGGGGGGTTACAATGAGCAGTTCTTC. Its protein is CASSERAGGYNEQFF.